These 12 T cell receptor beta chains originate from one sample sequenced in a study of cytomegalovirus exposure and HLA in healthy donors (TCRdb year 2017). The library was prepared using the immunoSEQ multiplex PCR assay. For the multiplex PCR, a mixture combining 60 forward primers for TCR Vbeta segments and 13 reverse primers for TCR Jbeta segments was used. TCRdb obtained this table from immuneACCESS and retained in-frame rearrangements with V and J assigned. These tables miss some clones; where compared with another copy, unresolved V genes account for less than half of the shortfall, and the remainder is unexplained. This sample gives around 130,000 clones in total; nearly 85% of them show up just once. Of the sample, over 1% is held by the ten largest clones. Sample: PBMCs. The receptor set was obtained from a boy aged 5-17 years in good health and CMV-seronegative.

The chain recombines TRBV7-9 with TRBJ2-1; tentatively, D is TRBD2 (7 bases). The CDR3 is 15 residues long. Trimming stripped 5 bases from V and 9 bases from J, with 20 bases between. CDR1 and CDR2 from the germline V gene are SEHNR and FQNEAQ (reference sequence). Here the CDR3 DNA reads TGTGCCAGCAGCCTGCGGGGAGGGGGTGTCGGTGAGCAGTTCTTC. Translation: CASSLRGGGVGEQFF.

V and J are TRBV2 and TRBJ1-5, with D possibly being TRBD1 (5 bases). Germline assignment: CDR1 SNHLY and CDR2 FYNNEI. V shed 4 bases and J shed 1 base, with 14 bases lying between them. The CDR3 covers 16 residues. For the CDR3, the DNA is TGTGCCAGCAGTGTGAGGACCAGGGCGAGCAATCAGCCCCAGCATTTT. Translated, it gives CASSVRTRASNQPQHF.

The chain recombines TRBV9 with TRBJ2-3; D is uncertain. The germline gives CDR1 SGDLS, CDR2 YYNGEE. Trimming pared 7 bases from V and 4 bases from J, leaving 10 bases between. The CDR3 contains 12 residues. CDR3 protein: CASFPFPDTQYF. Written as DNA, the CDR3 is TGTGCCAGCTTTCCTTTCCCAGATACGCAGTATTTT.

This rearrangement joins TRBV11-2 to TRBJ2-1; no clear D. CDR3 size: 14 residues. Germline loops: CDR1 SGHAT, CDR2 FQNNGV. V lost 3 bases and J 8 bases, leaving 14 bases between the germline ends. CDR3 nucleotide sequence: TGTGCCAGCAGCTTCGCCAACCTAGGCGATGAGCAGTTCTTC. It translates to CASSFANLGDEQFF. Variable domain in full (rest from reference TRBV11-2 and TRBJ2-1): EAGVAQSPRYKIIEKRQSVAFWCNPISGHATLYWYQQILGQGPKLLIQFQNNGVVDDSQLPKDRFSAERLKGVDSTLKIQPAKLEDSAVYLCASSFANLGDEQFFGPGTRLTVL.

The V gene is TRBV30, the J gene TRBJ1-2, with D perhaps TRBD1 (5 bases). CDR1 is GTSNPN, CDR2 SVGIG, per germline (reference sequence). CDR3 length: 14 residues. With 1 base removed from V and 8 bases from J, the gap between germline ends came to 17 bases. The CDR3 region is CAWSEDMWRRGYTF. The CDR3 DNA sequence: TGTGCCTGGAGTGAGGACATGTGGCGGCGAGGCTACACCTTC.

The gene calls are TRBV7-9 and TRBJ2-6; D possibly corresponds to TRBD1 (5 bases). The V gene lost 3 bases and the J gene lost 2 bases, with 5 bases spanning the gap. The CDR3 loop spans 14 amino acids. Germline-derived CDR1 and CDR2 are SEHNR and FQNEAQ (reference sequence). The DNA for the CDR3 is TGTGCCAGCAGCTTCAGGGCTGGGGCCAACGTCCTGACTTTC. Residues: CASSFRAGANVLTF. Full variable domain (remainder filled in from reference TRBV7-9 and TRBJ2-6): DTGVSQNPRHKITKRGQNVTFRCDPISEHNRLYWYRQTLGQGPEFLTYFQNEAQLEKSRLLSDRFSAERPKGSFSTLEIQRTEQGDSAMYLCASSFRAGANVLTFGAGSRLTVL.

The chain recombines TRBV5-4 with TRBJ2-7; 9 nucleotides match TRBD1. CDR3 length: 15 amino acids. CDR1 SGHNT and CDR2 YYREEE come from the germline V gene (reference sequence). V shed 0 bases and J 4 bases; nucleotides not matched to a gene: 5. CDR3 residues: CASSLGGQGGYEQYF. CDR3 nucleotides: TGTGCCAGCAGCTTGGGGGGACAGGGAGGTTACGAGCAGTACTTC.

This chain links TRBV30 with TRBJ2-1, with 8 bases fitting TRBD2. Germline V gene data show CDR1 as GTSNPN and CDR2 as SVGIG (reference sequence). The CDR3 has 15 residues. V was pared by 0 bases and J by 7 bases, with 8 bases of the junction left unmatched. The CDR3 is CAWSVRGGLRNEQFF. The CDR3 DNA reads TGTGCCTGGAGTGTACGGGGGGGTTTGAGGAATGAGCAGTTCTTC.

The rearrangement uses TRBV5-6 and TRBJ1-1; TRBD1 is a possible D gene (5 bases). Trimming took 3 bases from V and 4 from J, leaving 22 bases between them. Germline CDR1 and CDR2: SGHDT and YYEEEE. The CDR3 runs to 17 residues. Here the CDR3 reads CASSYGGRAWGGTEAFF. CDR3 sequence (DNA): TGTGCCAGCAGCTACGGCGGACGGGCCTGGGGCGGCACTGAAGCTTTCTTT.

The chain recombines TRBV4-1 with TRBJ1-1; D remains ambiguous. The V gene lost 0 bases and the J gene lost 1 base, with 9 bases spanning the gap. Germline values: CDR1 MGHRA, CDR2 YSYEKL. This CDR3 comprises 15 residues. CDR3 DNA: TGCGCCAGCAGCCAAGATCATGGAGGGAACACTGAAGCTTTCTTT. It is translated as CASSQDHGGNTEAFF.

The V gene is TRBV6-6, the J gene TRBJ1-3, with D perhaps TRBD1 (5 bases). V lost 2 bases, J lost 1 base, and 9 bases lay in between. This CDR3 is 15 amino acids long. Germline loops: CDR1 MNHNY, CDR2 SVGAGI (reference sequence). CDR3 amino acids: CASSYPNRSGNTIYF. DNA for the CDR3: TGTGCCAGCAGTTACCCTAACAGGTCTGGAAACACCATATATTTT.

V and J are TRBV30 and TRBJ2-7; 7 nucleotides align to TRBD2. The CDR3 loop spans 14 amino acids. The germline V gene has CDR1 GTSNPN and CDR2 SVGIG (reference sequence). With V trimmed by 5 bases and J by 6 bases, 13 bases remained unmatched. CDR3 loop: CAWGVSGNWAEQYF. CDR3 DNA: TGTGCCTGGGGCGTAAGCGGGAACTGGGCCGAGCAGTACTTC. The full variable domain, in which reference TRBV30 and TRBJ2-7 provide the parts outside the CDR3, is SQTIHQWPATLVQPVGSPLSLECTVEGTSNPNLYWYRQAAGRGLQLLFYSVGIGQISSEVPQNLSASRPQDRQFILSSKKLLLSDSGFYLCAWGVSGNWAEQYFGPGTRLTVT.